These 19 T cell receptor beta chains were all obtained from the same sample, sequenced in a study of control samples from healthy donors and cancer patients. The method was immunoSEQ multiplex PCR; TCRdb's version includes in-frame clones alone and lacks a portion of them. There are about 150,000 clones in the sample; about 91% occur only once, and around 2% lies in the top ten. Sequenced material: blood. These receptors were collected from a woman in her forties in good health.

V usage is TRBV6-5 and J usage is TRBJ2-3; TRBD2 is a possible D gene (7 bases). Trimming took off 7 bases at V and 2 bases at J, with 13 bases between the two ends. Germline loops: CDR1 MNHEY, CDR2 SVGAGI. This CDR3 region has 14 residues. For the CDR3, the DNA is TGTGCCAGCAAGGGGGGGCTGTACACAGATACGCAGTATTTT. This gives the protein CASKGGLYTDTQYF.

V usage is TRBV28 and J usage is TRBJ2-3, with TRBD2 identical over 10 bases. Looked up from germline, CDR1 is MDHEN and CDR2 is SYDVKM. The CDR3 is 15 residues long. Trimming took 6 bases from V and 2 from J; bases not matched to a gene: 5. The CDR3 loop reads CASSLGLAPTDTQYF. The CDR3, as DNA: TGTGCCAGCAGCCTGGGACTAGCGCCCACAGATACGCAGTATTTT. Combining the CDR3 with reference TRBV28 and TRBJ2-3 gives the whole variable domain DVKVTQSSRYLVKRTGEKVFLECVQDMDHENMFWYRQDPGLGLRLIYFSYDVKMKEKGDIPEGYSVSREKKERFSLILESASTNQTSMYLCASSLGLAPTDTQYFGPGTRLTVL.

The J gene is TRBJ2-1, the V gene TRBV7-8, with 7 bases fitting TRBD2. The V gene's germline CDR1 is SGHVS and CDR2 FQNEAQ. The CDR3 is 20 residues long. With V trimmed by 2 bases and J by 7 bases, 23 bases remained unmatched. The chain's CDR3 is CASSLFPDPGLPTYGNEQFF. For the CDR3, the DNA is TGTGCCAGCAGCTTATTCCCCGATCCGGGACTACCAACCTATGGAAATGAGCAGTTCTTC.

This clone appeared a single time. This chain joins TRBV5-1 and TRBJ2-2; tentatively, D is TRBD2 (6 bases). The germline gives CDR1 SGHRS, CDR2 YFSETQ. This CDR3 spans 16 amino acids. Trimming pared 3 bases from V and 4 bases from J, leaving 16 bases between. CDR3 residues: CASSSKTSLFTGELFF. CDR3 nucleotide sequence: TGCGCCAGCAGCTCCAAGACTAGTTTATTCACCGGGGAGCTGTTTTTT.

The J gene is TRBJ2-1, the V gene TRBV6-5; D is undetermined. CDR3 length: 14 residues. Deletions cut 4 bases from V and 1 base from J, with 8 bases between. Germline-derived CDR1 and CDR2 are MNHEY and SVGAGI. The CDR3 loop reads CASSLGNSYNEQFF. The CDR3 DNA sequence: TGTGCCAGCAGTTTGGGGAATTCCTACAATGAGCAGTTCTTC.

The chain links TRBV27 to TRBJ1-2; a weak D match, TRBD1 (6 bases). The length of the CDR3 is 15 residues. Trimming removed 4 bases at V and 8 bases at J, with 20 bases between. Germline CDR1 is MNHEY and CDR2 is SMNVEV (reference sequence). The CDR3 loop reads CASSWTVNPQTGYTF. In DNA form, the CDR3 reads TGTGCCAGCAGTTGGACAGTAAACCCCCAGACGGGCTACACCTTC.

V is TRBV6-5 and J is TRBJ1-6; TRBD1 aligns across 7 bases. This CDR3 has 14 residues. V shed 6 bases and J 7 bases; nucleotides not matched to a gene: 6. Germline loops: CDR1 MNHEY, CDR2 SVGAGI. CDR3 residues: CASRSGTVNSPLHF. CDR3 bases: TGTGCCAGCAGATCCGGGACAGTCAATTCACCCCTCCACTTT.

The rearrangement uses TRBV5-6 and TRBJ2-5; D tentatively fits TRBD1 or TRBD2 (5 bases each). The CDR3 consists of 13 residues. V was cut by 4 bases and J by 4 bases, with 11 bases left in between. In germline, CDR1 is SGHDT, CDR2 YYEEEE. CDR3 nucleotide sequence: TGTGCCAGCAGCCGTGGTGGGGGAGAGACCCAGTACTTC. Translated: CASSRGGGETQYF.

The sample holds one count of this clone. V gene TRBV27 combines with J gene TRBJ2-2; tentative D call: TRBD1 (6 bases). The CDR3 is made up of 19 amino acids. The V gene lost 5 bases and the J gene lost 0 bases, with 22 bases spanning the gap. CDR1 is MNHEY and CDR2 is SMNVEV in the germline V gene (reference sequence). The CDR3 nucleotides are TGTGCCAGCAGTCCCATACCGGACAGTGATATGTCGAACACCGGGGAGCTGTTTTTT. It encodes CASSPIPDSDMSNTGELFF.

V is TRBV7-6 and J is TRBJ2-7, with 11 bases lining up with TRBD1. Germline CDR1 reads SGHVS; CDR2 reads FNYEAQ. The CDR3 totals 15 residues. The junction had 2 bases not matched to a gene; V was cut back by 1 base and J by 3 bases. The CDR3 nucleotides read TGTGCCAGCAGCTTAGGGACAGGGGGCAGCTACGAGCAGTACTTC. Amino acids: CASSLGTGGSYEQYF.

This chain links TRBV11-3 with TRBJ2-1, with TRBD1 matching over 8 bases. V was clipped by 3 bases and J by 10 bases; unmatched bases: 8. The CDR3 has 14 amino acids. Germline loops: CDR1 SGHNT, CDR2 YENEEA. CDR3 bases: TGTGCCAGCAGCTTCCCCCAGGGGGCTGGCGAGCAGTTCTTC. Its protein product is CASSFPQGAGEQFF.

To note about this clone: Distinct nucleotide sequences in the sample also encode this CDR3. The chain joins TRBV3-1 (or the pseudogene TRBV3-2) to TRBJ1-5; 10 bases align to TRBD1. Germline V CDR1 and CDR2: LGHDT, YNNKEL (reference sequence). This CDR3 is 15 amino acids long. With V trimmed by 3 bases and J by 4 bases, 3 bases remained unmatched. In DNA, the CDR3 is TGTGCCAGCAGCCAGGGGACAGGGGTAAATCAGCCCCAGCATTTT. It translates to CASSQGTGVNQPQHF.

The J gene is TRBJ2-3, the V gene TRBV5-1, with 7 nucleotides matching TRBD2. The CDR3 has 17 residues. Germline CDR1 SGHRS, CDR2 YFSETQ. With V trimmed by 2 bases and J by 4 bases, 13 bases remained unmatched. The CDR3 sequence: CASSFAPQAGRSDTQYF. CDR3 bases: TGCGCCAGCAGCTTCGCCCCTCAAGCGGGGAGGTCAGATACGCAGTATTTT.

The chain joins TRBV9 to TRBJ2-7, with 10 bases identical to TRBD1. Germline CDR1 SGDLS, CDR2 YYNGEE. J was trimmed by 6 bases and V by 1 base; bases with no gene match: 4. The CDR3 extends over 14 amino acids. This chain's CDR3 is CASSVTGTGAEQYF. The DNA of the CDR3 is TGTGCCAGCAGCGTAACCGGGACAGGGGCCGAGCAGTACTTC.

This CDR3 reads CASSSRGARADTQYF. The CDR3 nucleotides read TGTGCCAGCAGCTCACGCGGGGCTCGGGCAGATACGCAGTATTTT. The chain employs TRBV7-8 and TRBJ2-3, with a tentative D call TRBD2 (6 bases). V was cut by 4 bases and J by 4 bases, with 15 bases left in between. Germline V CDR1 and CDR2: SGHVS, FQNEAQ. The CDR3 has 15 residues.

In DNA form, the CDR3 reads TGTGCCAGCTGGGGGGGACCCCCCTCCGAGCAGTACTTC. Its translation: CASWGGPPSEQYF. The V and J genes are TRBV7-9 and TRBJ2-7; 7 positions agree with TRBD2. The CDR3 consists of 13 residues. Losses at the gene ends were 8 bases for V and 6 bases for J; bases not matched to a gene: 10. Germline V lookup: CDR1 SEHNR, CDR2 FQNEAQ (reference sequence).

The rearrangement links TRBV19 to TRBJ2-7; TRBD2 might be the D (5 bases). V was shortened by 5 bases and J by 3 bases, with 11 bases between the two germline ends. The CDR3 spans 13 residues. Germline loops: CDR1 LNHDA, CDR2 SQIVND (reference sequence). CDR3 sequence reads: CASSLARGYEQYF. The DNA for the CDR3 is TGTGCCAGTAGTCTGGCCCGGGGCTACGAGCAGTACTTC.

The J gene is TRBJ2-2, the V gene TRBV4-1, with TRBD2 matching over 8 bases. Losses at the gene ends were 8 bases for V and 6 bases for J; bases not matched to a gene: 11. Germline assignment: CDR1 MGHRA and CDR2 YSYEKL. The CDR3 runs to 15 residues. This chain's CDR3 is CASATGGPYAGELFF. DNA of the CDR3: TGCGCCAGCGCCACGGGGGGGCCGTACGCCGGGGAGCTGTTTTTT.

The chain has TRBV12-3 or TRBV12-4 and TRBJ1-4; no firm D call. Trimming removed 0 bases from V and 6 bases from J, with 5 bases in between. The CDR3 sequence is 13 residues long. CDR3 DNA sequence: TGTGCCAGCAGTTTAGCAGTTTATGAAAAACTGTTTTTT. Its protein product is CASSLAVYEKLFF.